Listed below are T cell receptor beta chains from one sample, sequenced in a study of CD8+ T cells in alopecia areata. Measured with immunoSEQ multiplex PCR; TCRdb has only the in-frame clones, and not every one. This sample yields 150,000 or so clones, of which more than 45% are seen a single time; 6% to 7% belongs to the top ten. The specimen was CD4+ T cells sorted from blood. These receptors all stem from a human donor with alopecia areata. Both conserved end residues are part of each CDR3. The D gene is left open where the match is weak. Clone size appears in some rows only: once, few, many, or a class for an expanded clone.

size	V	J	length	D	DNA	CDR3
few	TRBV29-1	TRBJ2-5	12	.	TGCAGCGTTGGGGTGCACCAAGAGACCCAGTACTTC	CSVGVHQETQYF
.	TRBV5-1	TRBJ1-3	16	.	TGCGCCAGCAGCTTGAAGGGGGTGTCCTCTGGAAACACCATATATTTT	CASSLKGVSSGNTIYF
.	TRBV19	TRBJ2-7	14	.	TGTGCCAGTAGTATGACACGTCGTTCCTACGAGCAGTACTTC	CASSMTRRSYEQYF
.	TRBV20-1	TRBJ2-7	11	.	TGCAGTGCTAGTGAAGCCCACGAGCAGTACTTC	CSASEAHEQYF
.	TRBV28	TRBJ2-7	11	.	TGTGCCAGCAGTTTAGCGGCCGAGCAGTACTTC	CASSLAAEQYF
.	TRBV4-2	TRBJ2-5	14	.	TGTGCCAGCAGCCAAGATCAGTATTGGGAGACCCAGTACTTC	CASSQDQYWETQYF
.	TRBV4-2	TRBJ1-2	14	TRBD1	TGTGCCAGCAGCCAAGATCCCCGGGACAGGGGCTACACCTTC	CASSQDPRDRGYTF
few	TRBV29-1	TRBJ1-2	12	.	TGCAGCGTTGATTTCTCAGACTATGGCTACACCTTC	CSVDFSDYGYTF
.	TRBV30	TRBJ1-2	11	.	TGTGCCTGGACGATGAGTTGGGGCTACACCTTC	CAWTMSWGYTF
.	TRBV30	TRBJ1-3	15	.	TGTGCCTGGGACGACAGTACCCGACCTGGAAACACCATATATTTT	CAWDDSTRPGNTIYF
few	TRBV19	TRBJ2-1	16	.	TGTGCCAGTAGTAGGGACACAGGTCCCTCCTACAATGAGCAGTTCTTC	CASSRDTGPSYNEQFF
.	TRBV11-2	TRBJ2-1	17	TRBD2	TGTGCCAGCAGCCCACGCCGCGTTGCGGGAGTTCGGCATGAGCAGTTCTTC	CASSPRRVAGVRHEQFF
few	TRBV6-1	TRBJ2-5	15	TRBD2	TGTGCCAGCAGCCCGGGACTAGCGGTACAAGAGACCCAGTACTTC	CASSPGLAVQETQYF
.	TRBV4-2	TRBJ1-5	16	TRBD1	TGTGCCAGCAGCCAAGTTGACAGGGGTAGTAATCAGCCCCAGCATTTT	CASSQVDRGSNQPQHF
few	TRBV6-6	TRBJ1-4	15	TRBD1	TGTGCCAGCAGCGAGCCGGGACAGGGCAATGAAAAACTGTTTTTT	CASSEPGQGNEKLFF